The 18 T cell receptor beta chains below come from one sample, sequenced in a study of T-cell reconstitution after alpha-beta-depleted transplantation in children. TCRbeta library construction was performed incorporating unique molecular identifiers. MiXCR, run by TCRdb on the PCR reads, gives a single entry per CDR3 protein. The data show hundreds of thousands of distinct CDR3 sequences, with around 15% seen just once and approximately 38% held by the top ten. The material was PBMCs, mostly from graft donor cells, obtained 360 days after TCRalphabeta/CD19-depleted stem cell transplant. These receptors all come from a male patient between 2 and 15 years old who had a stem cell transplant for acute lymphoblastic leukemia, so the T cells may come from the graft donor.

J is TRBJ1-2 and V is TRBV4-2, with D unclear. Germline V gene lookup returns CDR1 LGHNA and CDR2 YNFKEQ. The CDR3 totals 16 residues. Trimming pared 3 bases from V and 0 bases from J, leaving 14 bases between. Written as DNA, the CDR3 is TGTGCCAGCAGCCAGTCCACCGGGAGAGCTAACTATGGCTACACCTTC. Translating it yields CASSQSTGRANYGYTF.

There are a few counts of this clonotype. This rearrangement joins TRBV4-3 to TRBJ2-4; D is uncertain. The CDR3 extends over 16 amino acids. V was trimmed by 2 bases and J by 0 bases, leaving 11 bases between them. CDR1 and CDR2 (germline): LGHNA, YSLEER. In DNA, the CDR3 is TGCGCCAGCAGCCAACCTCGGACCCTAGCCAAAAACATTCAGTACTTC. Residues: CASSQPRTLAKNIQYF.

V is TRBV4-2 and J is TRBJ2-2; 8 nucleotides match TRBD1. Unmatched junction bases numbered 7, after V lost 1 base and J lost 3 bases. Germline V CDR1 and CDR2: LGHNA, YNFKEQ. This CDR3 comprises 17 residues. CDR3 region: CASSQVGRTGHTGELFF. As DNA, the CDR3 is TGTGCCAGCAGCCAAGTTGGAAGGACAGGGCACACCGGGGAGCTGTTTTTT.

The chain combines TRBV11-2 with TRBJ2-2; D is ambiguous. Trimming took 4 bases from V and 4 from J, leaving 13 bases between them. CDR3 length: 15 amino acids. Looked up from germline, CDR1 is SGHAT and CDR2 is FQNNGV. The CDR3 nucleotides read TGTGCCAGCAGCTCGACCAGAGATATCACCGGGGAGCTGTTTTTT. Translation: CASSSTRDITGELFF.

This sequence joins TRBV2 and TRBJ2-7, with 10 positions matching TRBD2. The junction had 7 bases not matched to a gene; V was cut back by 6 bases and J by 5 bases. CDR3 length: 14 residues. Germline CDR1 and CDR2: SNHLY and FYNNEI. The CDR3 loop reads CASRDGLAVNEQYF. The CDR3 region has the DNA TGTGCCAGCAGGGATGGACTAGCGGTGAACGAGCAGTACTTC. The whole variable domain, remainder taken from reference TRBV2 and TRBJ2-7, is EPEVTQTPSHQVTQMGQEVILRCVPISNHLYFYWYRQILGQKVEFLVSFYNNEISEKSEIFDDQFSVERPDGSNFTLKIRSTKLEDSAMYFCASRDGLAVNEQYFGPGTRLTVT.

This clonotype was counted a few times. The chain uses TRBV4-1 and TRBJ2-7; D is perhaps TRBD2 (5 bases). CDR1 is MGHRA, CDR2 YSYEKL, per germline. The CDR3 runs 17 residues. Trimming removed 4 bases from V and 3 bases from J, with 22 bases in between. CDR3 in DNA: TGCGCCAGCAGCCCCTACCCGACCCCGGAGGAAGGCTACGAGCAGTACTTC. Translating gives CASSPYPTPEEGYEQYF.

This chain connects TRBV7-9 to TRBJ2-7; D is ambiguous. V was cut by 1 base and J by 7 bases, with 17 bases left in between. This CDR3 region has 15 residues. The germline CDR1 and CDR2 sequences are SEHNR and FQNEAQ (reference sequence). CDR3 nucleotide sequence: TGTGCCAGCAGCTTAGAGGCTGCCCAAGATAGGGAGCAGTACTTC. Protein: CASSLEAAQDREQYF.

The V gene is TRBV12-3 or TRBV12-4, the J gene TRBJ2-7; D remains ambiguous. Trimming stripped 3 bases from V and 2 bases from J, with 5 bases between. This CDR3 comprises 12 residues. CDR3 in amino acids: CASSFSTYEQYF. DNA for the CDR3: TGTGCCAGCAGTTTCTCGACCTACGAGCAGTACTTC.

The chain has TRBV7-9 and TRBJ2-3, with TRBD2 matching over 11 bases. V lost 5 bases, J lost 8 bases, and 12 bases stayed unmatched. Germline V gene data show CDR1 as SEHNR and CDR2 as FQNEAQ (reference sequence). This CDR3 spans 16 amino acids. This CDR3 reads CASSPAPGLAGLTQYF. CDR3 DNA: TGTGCCAGCAGCCCCGCCCCTGGACTAGCGGGTCTTACGCAGTATTTT.

This clonotype was seen a handful of times. CDR3 sequence reads: CASSFRLRGTSRTFDEQFF. The CDR3, as DNA: TGTGCCAGCAGTTTTCGTCTCCGGGGGACTAGCAGGACCTTTGATGAGCAGTTCTTC. The chain has TRBV12-3 or TRBV12-4 and TRBJ2-1, with 9 bases identical to TRBD2. The trim removed 3 bases at V and 8 bases at J, leaving 20 bases unmatched. The CDR3 consists of 19 residues.

This clonotype has just a few counts. In DNA, the CDR3 is TGTGCCAGCAGGGATACAGGGGCGAGAGAGACCCAGTACTTC. This gives the protein CASRDTGARETQYF. This rearrangement joins TRBV28 to TRBJ2-5; 7 nucleotides align to TRBD1. Germline assignment: CDR1 MDHEN and CDR2 SYDVKM. The CDR3 runs 14 residues. After removal of 6 bases from V and 4 bases from J, the junction contained 8 bases not matched to a gene.

Only a few counts were recorded for this clonotype. The chain carries TRBV5-5 and TRBJ2-2; TRBD1 matches at 7 bases. Germline trimming cut 4 bases from V and 0 bases from J; bases unmatched to any gene: 6. The germline gives CDR1 SGHKS, CDR2 YYEKEE (reference sequence). The CDR3 covers 16 residues. The CDR3 nucleotides are TGTGCCAGCAGCAAACGGGACAGCTCGAACACCGGGGAGCTGTTTTTT. The encoded protein is CASSKRDSSNTGELFF.

Comment on this clonotype: A junction end diverges from the germline sequence, so it may reflect a read error. V is TRBV12-3 or TRBV12-4 and J is TRBJ2-5; 10 nucleotides line up with TRBD2. The CDR3 totals 18 residues. For the CDR3, the DNA is TGTGCCTGCAGTTTCCCTACCCTGACTAGCGGGCAACAAGAGACCCAGTACTTC. Protein sequence: CACSFPTLTSGQQETQYF.

Note on this clonotype: This may be a read error: a much more frequent sequence differs by one nucleotide. This chain connects TRBV6-5 to TRBJ1-1; possibly TRBD1 for D (6 bases). Germline V gene data show CDR1 as MNHEY and CDR2 as SVGAGI. The CDR3 is 15 amino acids. The CDR3, as DNA: TGTGCCAGCAGTTACGAGACAGGAGCGGACACTGAACCTTTCTTT. Protein: CASSYETGADTEPFF.

The chain links TRBV7-9 to TRBJ2-3, with D possibly called TRBD1 or TRBD2 (5 bases each). Germline V CDR1 and CDR2: SEHNR, FQNEAQ (reference sequence). V lost 5 bases to trimming and J lost 4 bases, with 10 bases between them. This CDR3 region has 13 residues. CDR3 in DNA: TGTGCCAGCAGCAGATGGGACCCAGATACGCAGTATTTT. It yields the protein CASSRWDPDTQYF. The full variable domain, rest sourced from reference TRBV7-9 and TRBJ2-3, is DTGVSQNPRHKITKRGQNVTFRCDPISEHNRLYWYRQTLGQGPEFLTYFQNEAQLEKSRLLSDRFSAERPKGSFSTLEIQRTEQGDSAMYLCASSRWDPDTQYFGPGTRLTVL.

This clonotype was counted between two and nine times. The chain couples TRBV20-1 to TRBJ2-7; the match to TRBD2 covers 8 bases. The J segment lost 1 base and the V segment lost 1 base, leaving 6 bases of the junction unmatched. The germline V gene has CDR1 DFQATT and CDR2 SNEGSKA (reference sequence). CDR3 length: 15 residues. CDR3 residues: CSARVGGRMSYEQYF. The CDR3 region has the DNA TGCAGTGCTAGAGTTGGCGGGAGGATGTCCTACGAGCAGTACTTC.

The V call is TRBV11-2, the J call TRBJ1-6; TRBD1 might be the D (5 bases). Deletions cut 2 bases from V and 10 bases from J, with 9 bases between. CDR3 length: 13 amino acids. Germline V gene data show CDR1 as SGHAT and CDR2 as FQNNGV. The CDR3 DNA sequence: TGTGCCAGCAGCTTATCGGGGGTCTCACCCCTCCACTTT. Its protein product is CASSLSGVSPLHF.

This clonotype has ten or more counts. The CDR3 reads CATNAGFNQPQHF. The DNA for the CDR3 is TGTGCCACGAACGCGGGGTTTAATCAGCCCCAGCATTTT. The chain couples TRBV10-3 to TRBJ1-5; D unclear. Germline V CDR1 and CDR2: ENHRY, SYGVKD. The CDR3 is made up of 13 amino acids. The V and J ends lost 10 bases and 4 bases respectively, with 14 bases between them.